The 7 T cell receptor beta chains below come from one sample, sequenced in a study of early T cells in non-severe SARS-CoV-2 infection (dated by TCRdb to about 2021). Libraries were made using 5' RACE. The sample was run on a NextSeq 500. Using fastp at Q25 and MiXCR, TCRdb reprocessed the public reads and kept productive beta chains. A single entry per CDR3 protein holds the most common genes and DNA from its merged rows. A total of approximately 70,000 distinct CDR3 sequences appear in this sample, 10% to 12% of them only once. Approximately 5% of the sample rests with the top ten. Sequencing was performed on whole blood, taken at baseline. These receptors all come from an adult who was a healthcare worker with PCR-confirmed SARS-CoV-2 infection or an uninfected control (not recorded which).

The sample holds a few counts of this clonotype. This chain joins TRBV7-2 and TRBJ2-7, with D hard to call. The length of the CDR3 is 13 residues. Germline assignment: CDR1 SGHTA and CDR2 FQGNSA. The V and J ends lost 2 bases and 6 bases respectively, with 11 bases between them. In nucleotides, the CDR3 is TGTGCCAGCAGCTTATTAGCTCAAGGCGAGCAGTACTTC. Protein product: CASSLLAQGEQYF.

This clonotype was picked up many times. The CDR3, as DNA: TGTGCCAGCAGCTTACTGCGGACGACCTACGAGCAGTACTTC. Its translation is CASSLLRTTYEQYF. The chain employs TRBV11-2 and TRBJ2-7, with no clear D. Trimming shortened V by 2 bases and J by 2 bases, and 10 bases separated the two germline ends. CDR1 is SGHAT, CDR2 FQNNGV, per germline. The CDR3 contains 14 residues.

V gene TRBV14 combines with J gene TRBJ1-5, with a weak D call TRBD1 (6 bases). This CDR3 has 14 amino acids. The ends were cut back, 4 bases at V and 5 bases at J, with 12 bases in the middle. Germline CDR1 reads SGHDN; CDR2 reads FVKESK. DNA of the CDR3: TGTGCCAGCAGCCCGTCAGGGGTGTATCAGCCCCAGCATTTT. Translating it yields CASSPSGVYQPQHF.

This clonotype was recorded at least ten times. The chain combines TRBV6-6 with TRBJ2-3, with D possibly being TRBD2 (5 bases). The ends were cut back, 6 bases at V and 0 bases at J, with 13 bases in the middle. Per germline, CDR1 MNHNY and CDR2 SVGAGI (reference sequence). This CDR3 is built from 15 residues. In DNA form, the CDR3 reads TGTGCCAGCAGCGGGTCGGGAACTAGCACAGATACGCAGTATTTT. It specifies CASSGSGTSTDTQYF.

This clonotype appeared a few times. CDR3 protein: CASSLAQRAGGWSYEQYF. The CDR3 region has the DNA TGTGCCAGCAGCTTAGCGCAGCGGGCAGGGGGCTGGTCCTACGAGCAGTACTTC. V is TRBV7-8 and J is TRBJ2-7; 8 nucleotides align to TRBD1. CDR1 and CDR2 from the germline V gene are SGHVS and FQNEAQ. CDR3 length equals 18 residues. After removal of 0 bases from V and 1 base from J, the junction contained 11 bases not matched to a gene.

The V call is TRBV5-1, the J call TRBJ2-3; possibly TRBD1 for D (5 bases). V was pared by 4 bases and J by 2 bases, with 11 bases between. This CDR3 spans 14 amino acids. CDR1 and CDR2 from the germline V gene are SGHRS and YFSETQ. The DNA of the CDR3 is TGCGCCAGCAGCACCGGACACCCCACAGATACGCAGTATTTT. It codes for CASSTGHPTDTQYF. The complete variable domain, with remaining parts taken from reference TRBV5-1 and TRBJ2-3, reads KAGVTQTPRYLIKTRGQQVTLSCSPISGHRSVSWYQQTPGQGLQFLFEYFSETQRNKGNFPGRFSGRQFSNSRSEMNVSTLELGDSALYLCASSTGHPTDTQYFGPGTRLTVL.

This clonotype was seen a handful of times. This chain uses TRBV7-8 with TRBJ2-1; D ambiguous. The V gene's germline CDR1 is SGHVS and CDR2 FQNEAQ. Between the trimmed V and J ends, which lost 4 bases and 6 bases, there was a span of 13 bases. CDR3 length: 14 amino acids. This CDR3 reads CASSSLMGFNEQFF. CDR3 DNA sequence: TGTGCCAGCAGCTCCCTTATGGGATTCAATGAGCAGTTCTTC.